What follows describes a single TCR beta chain. Its matching antigen is unknown. During its preparation, the TCRbeta library received unique molecular identifiers. TCRdb re-derived calls from the PCR reads in MiXCR, one entry per CDR3 protein. In the table there are fewer than 150,000 distinct CDR3 sequences, around 9.8% of which are singletons. J was trimmed by 2 bases and V by 11 bases; bases with no gene match: 6. CDR3 size: 13 residues. CDR1 and CDR2 (germline): MNHEY, SMNVEV (reference sequence). The sample belongs to a study of T-cell reconstitution after alpha-beta-depleted transplantation in children. Study-wide results and caveats: Counts and diversity of T cells one year after transplant came mostly from newly produced T cells. Surviving recipient T cells and thymic progenitors accounted for the high day-60 TCRbeta diversity observed in some patients. By about two months after transplant, alpha-beta T cells reportedly arose from several hundred graft clones that had expanded.

The sample consisted of PBMCs, mostly from graft donor cells, taken 180 days after TCRalphabeta/CD19-depleted stem cell transplant. This sequence originates from a girl under three years old who had a stem cell transplant for combined immunodeficiency, so the T cells may come from the graft donor. The rearrangement joins TRBV27 to TRBJ2-5, with TRBD2 identical over 9 bases. CDR3 in amino acids: CAGPGLAQETQYF. CDR3 DNA: TGTGCCGGTCCGGGACTAGCTCAAGAGACCCAGTACTTC.